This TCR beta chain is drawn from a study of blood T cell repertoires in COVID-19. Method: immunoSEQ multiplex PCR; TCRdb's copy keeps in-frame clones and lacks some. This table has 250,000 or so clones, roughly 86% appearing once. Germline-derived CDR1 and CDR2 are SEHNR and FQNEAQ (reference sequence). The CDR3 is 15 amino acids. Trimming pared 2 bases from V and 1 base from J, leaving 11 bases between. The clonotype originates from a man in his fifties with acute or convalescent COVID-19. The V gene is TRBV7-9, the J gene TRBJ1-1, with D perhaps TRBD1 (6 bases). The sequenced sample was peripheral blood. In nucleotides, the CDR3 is TGTGCCAGCAGCTTATGGGGGACAAAGAACACTGAAGCTTTCTTT. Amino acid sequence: CASSLWGTKNTEAFF.